This T cell receptor beta chain was found in a study of shared clonotypes between healthy human individuals. V shed 6 bases and J 3 bases; nucleotides not matched to a gene: 2. Germline V lookup: CDR1 KGHSH, CDR2 LQKENI. CDR3 length: 13 amino acids. Data came from immunoSEQ multiplex PCR; TCRdb stores just in-frame clones and leaves some out. This table holds millions of clones, 90% to 95% found once. A remark on this clone: Distinct nucleotide sequences in the sample also encode this CDR3.

The clonotype comes from a man between 18 and 29 years old in good health. V is TRBV18 and J is TRBJ2-1, with 7 bases identical to TRBD1. The material sequenced was naive CD4+ T cells sorted from blood. Specified subset: CD45RA+ positively selected. The CDR3: CASSRDSYNEQFF. The CDR3 bases are TGTGCCAGCTCTCGGGACAGCTACAATGAGCAGTTCTTC.